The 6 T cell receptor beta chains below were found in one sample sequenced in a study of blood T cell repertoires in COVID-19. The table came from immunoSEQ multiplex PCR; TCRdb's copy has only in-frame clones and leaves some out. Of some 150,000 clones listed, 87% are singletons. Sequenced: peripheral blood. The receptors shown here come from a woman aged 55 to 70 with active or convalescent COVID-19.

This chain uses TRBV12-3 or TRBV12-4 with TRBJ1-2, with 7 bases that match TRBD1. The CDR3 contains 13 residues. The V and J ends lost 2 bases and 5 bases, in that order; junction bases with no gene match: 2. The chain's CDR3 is CASSLNRGYGYTF. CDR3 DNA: TGTGCCAGCAGTTTAAACAGGGGATATGGCTACACCTTC.

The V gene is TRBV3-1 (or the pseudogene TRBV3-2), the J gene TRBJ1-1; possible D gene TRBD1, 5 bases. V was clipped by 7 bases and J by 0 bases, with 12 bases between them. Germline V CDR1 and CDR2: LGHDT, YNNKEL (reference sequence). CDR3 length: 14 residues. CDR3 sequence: CASNLKGLNTEAFF. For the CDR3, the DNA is TGTGCCAGCAACCTAAAGGGGTTGAACACTGAAGCTTTCTTT.

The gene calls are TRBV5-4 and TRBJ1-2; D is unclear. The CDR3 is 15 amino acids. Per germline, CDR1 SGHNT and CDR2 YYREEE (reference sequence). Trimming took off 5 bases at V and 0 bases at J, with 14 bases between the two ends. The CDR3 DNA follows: TGTGCCAGCAGATCCCGGGGTAGCCCTAACTATGGCTACACCTTC. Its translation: CASRSRGSPNYGYTF.

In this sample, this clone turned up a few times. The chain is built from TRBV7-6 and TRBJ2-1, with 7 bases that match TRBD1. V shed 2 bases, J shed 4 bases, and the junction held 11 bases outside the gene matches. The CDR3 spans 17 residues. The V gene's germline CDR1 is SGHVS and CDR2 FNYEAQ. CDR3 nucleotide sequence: TGTGCCAGCAGCTTAACCCAAGGGACAGACCCTTACAATGAGCAGTTCTTC. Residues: CASSLTQGTDPYNEQFF.

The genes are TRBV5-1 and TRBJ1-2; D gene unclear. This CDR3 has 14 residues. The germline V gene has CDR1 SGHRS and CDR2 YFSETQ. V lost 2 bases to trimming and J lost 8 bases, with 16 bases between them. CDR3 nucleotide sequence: TGCGCCAGCAGCTTCGGGGAGCTCTCAGGAGGCTACACCTTC. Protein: CASSFGELSGGYTF.

The CDR3 protein is CASSFSVSATNEKLFF. Here the CDR3 DNA reads TGTGCCAGCAGCTTTTCCGTCAGCGCAACTAATGAAAAACTGTTTTTT. The chain has TRBV5-5 and TRBJ1-4; D is undetermined. The V gene's germline CDR1 is SGHKS and CDR2 YYEKEE (reference sequence). The CDR3 is made up of 16 amino acids. V lost 2 bases, J lost 0 bases, and 11 bases lay in between.